This T cell receptor (beta chain) was observed in a study of cytomegalovirus exposure and HLA in healthy donors. The study, taken as a whole, reports: Clonal expansion, a later analysis showed, was greater in HLA-associated TCR beta chains than in equally common others.

Of note for this clone: What it binds is unknown.

V dropped 5 bases and J dropped 7 bases, with 14 bases sitting between them. From germline, CDR1 is LNHNV and CDR2 YYDKDF (reference sequence). The CDR3 is 14 residues long. Primers included in the PCR were 60 Vbeta and 13 Jbeta primers. Some clones are missing from TCRdb's copy, which holds only in-frame ones; the method was immunoSEQ multiplex PCR. The sample records nearly 110,000 clones, about 75% being singletons. The sample taken for sequencing was PBMCs. The clonotype originates from a man aged 35-49 years in good health and CMV-seronegative. The gene calls are TRBV15 and TRBJ2-2, with a weak D call TRBD2 (7 bases). The CDR3 DNA reads TGTGCCACCAGCTGGGGAGGGGGGGTCGGGGAGCTGTTTTTT. Its protein product is CATSWGGGVGELFF.